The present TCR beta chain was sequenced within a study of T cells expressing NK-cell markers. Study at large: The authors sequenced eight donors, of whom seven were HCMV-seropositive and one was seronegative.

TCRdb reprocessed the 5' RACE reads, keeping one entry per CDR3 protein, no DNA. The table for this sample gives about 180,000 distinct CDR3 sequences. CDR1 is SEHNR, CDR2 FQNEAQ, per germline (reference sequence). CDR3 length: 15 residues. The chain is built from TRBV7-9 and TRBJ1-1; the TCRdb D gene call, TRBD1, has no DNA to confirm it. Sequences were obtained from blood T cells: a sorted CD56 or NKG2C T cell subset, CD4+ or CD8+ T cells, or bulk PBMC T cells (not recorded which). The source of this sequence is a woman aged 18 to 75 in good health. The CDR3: CASSLPGQGSSEAFF.